The rows below give T cell receptor beta chains drawn from one sample of a study of cytomegalovirus exposure and HLA in healthy donors. The data were produced by immunoSEQ multiplex PCR, yet TCRdb's version contains in-frame clones alone and is incomplete. The repertoire holds 100,000 to 150,000 clones, with roughly 82% as singletons. The sequencing input was PBMCs. These receptors originate from a man aged 18 to 29 in good health and CMV-seronegative. Both conserved end residues are part of each CDR3. A D gene is named only where the DNA matches it firmly. Clone size, where shown, is once, few, many, or a class for clones that have expanded.

few	TRBV30	TRBJ1-2	TRBD1	CAWTQGVGYTF	TGTGCCTGGACCCAGGGGGTTGGCTACACCTTC
.	TRBV27	TRBJ2-3	.	CASSLSTGEPTDTQYF	TGTGCCAGCAGTTTATCGACCGGGGAGCCCACAGATACGCAGTATTTT
.	TRBV6-5	TRBJ2-1	.	CASSYQAETRGNEQFF	TGTGCCAGCAGTTACCAGGCCGAGACTAGAGGTAATGAGCAGTTCTTC
.	TRBV2	TRBJ2-3	.	CASSEEADTPSTDTQYF	TGTGCCAGCAGTGAAGAGGCGGACACGCCTAGCACAGATACGCAGTATTTT
.	TRBV6-4	TRBJ2-3	.	CASSDKGDLTDTQYF	TGTGCCAGCAGTGACAAGGGGGACCTCACAGATACGCAGTATTTT
.	TRBV19	TRBJ1-5	TRBD1	CASSIGGGTGGYSNQPQHF	TGTGCCAGTAGTATAGGGGGAGGGACAGGAGGTTATAGCAATCAGCCCCAGCATTTT
few	TRBV7-6	TRBJ2-2	TRBD1	CASSSLGQAYTGELFF	TGTGCCAGCAGCTCCCTGGGACAGGCCTATACCGGGGAGCTGTTTTTT
.	TRBV6-1	TRBJ1-3	.	CASSASSLAIYF	TGTGCCAGCAGTGCTTCAAGCTTAGCCATATATTTT
.	TRBV28	TRBJ1-2	TRBD1	CASSESTGQAYGYTF	TGTGCCAGCAGTGAATCGACGGGACAGGCGTATGGCTACACCTTC
.	TRBV7-8	TRBJ1-2	TRBD1	CASSRTGTNYGYTF	TGTGCCAGCAGCCGGACAGGTACTAACTATGGCTACACCTTC
once	TRBV5-1	TRBJ2-5	.	CASSPGLLQETQYF	TGCGCCAGCAGCCCCGGACTACTCCAAGAGACCCAGTACTTC
.	TRBV7-2	TRBJ1-5	.	CASSLDGQPNQPQHF	TGTGCCAGCAGCTTAGATGGACAGCCGAATCAGCCCCAGCATTTT
.	TRBV6-1	TRBJ1-5	.	CASSDQQVSNQPQHF	TGTGCCAGCAGTGACCAACAGGTTAGCAATCAGCCCCAGCATTTT
once	TRBV7-8	TRBJ1-6	TRBD1	CASSLETGGSPLHF	TGTGCCAGCAGCTTAGAGACAGGGGGATCACCCCTCCACTTT
.	TRBV7-9	TRBJ1-1	.	CASSPRPIGENLEAFF	TGTGCCAGCAGCCCCCGCCCCATCGGGGAAAACCTTGAAGCTTTCTTT
.	TRBV4-1	TRBJ2-7	TRBD1	CASSPGLEGAEQYF	TGCGCCAGCAGCCCAGGTCTCGAGGGGGCCGAGCAGTACTTC
.	TRBV2	TRBJ2-4	TRBD2	CASMTTSGWDKNIQYF	TGTGCCAGCATGACGACTAGCGGGTGGGACAAAAACATTCAGTACTTC
.	TRBV9	TRBJ2-3	.	CASSAQATDTQYF	TGTGCCAGCAGCGCCCAAGCCACAGATACGCAGTATTTT
.	TRBV5-5	TRBJ2-7	.	CASSLMETAYEQYF	TGTGCCAGCAGCTTGATGGAGACCGCCTACGAGCAGTACTTC
few	TRBV5-1	TRBJ2-7	.	CASSPKLNGTPQYF	TGCGCCAGCAGCCCTAAATTAAACGGGACACCGCAGTACTTC
.	TRBV7-2	TRBJ2-7	.	CASSRKAGADEQYF	TGTGCCAGCAGCCGAAAAGCAGGGGCGGACGAGCAGTACTTC
.	TRBV11-3	TRBJ2-1	TRBD2	CASSLAGGRNNEQFF	TGTGCCAGCAGCTTAGCGGGAGGGAGGAACAATGAGCAGTTCTTC
.	TRBV5-4	TRBJ2-7	TRBD2	CASSLRTGGPTYEQYF	TGTGCCAGCAGCTTGAGGACGGGAGGGCCTACCTACGAGCAGTACTTC
.	TRBV7-2	TRBJ2-2	TRBD2	CASASSGGAGELFF	TGTGCCAGCGCCTCTAGCGGTGGTGCCGGGGAGCTGTTTTTT
.	TRBV4-1	TRBJ2-7	.	CASSQGLLYEQYF	TGCGCCAGCAGCCAAGGTCTACTATACGAGCAGTACTTC
.	TRBV19	TRBJ1-2	TRBD1	CASSIYIGAGGNYGYTF	TGTGCCAGTAGTATATACATCGGTGCAGGGGGAAACTATGGCTACACCTTC
.	TRBV7-9	TRBJ2-1	TRBD2	CASRPTGLAGEQFF	TGTGCCAGCAGACCTACCGGACTAGCTGGAGAGCAGTTCTTC
once	TRBV5-6	TRBJ2-7	TRBD2	CASWEGGKPYEQYF	TGTGCCAGCTGGGAGGGAGGGAAGCCCTACGAGCAGTACTTC
.	TRBV29-1	TRBJ2-7	TRBD2	CSVRPGLASYEQYF	TGCAGCGTGCGCCCGGGACTAGCTTCCTACGAGCAGTACTTC
.	TRBV30	TRBJ1-2	.	CAWSSTLGQYGYTF	TGTGCCTGGAGTTCTACCCTTGGTCAATATGGCTACACCTTC
.	TRBV30	TRBJ2-5	.	CAYQGDEETQYF	TGTGCCTACCAGGGTGACGAGGAGACCCAGTACTTC
.	TRBV7-9	TRBJ1-2	TRBD1	CASSLSRQGNGYTF	TGTGCCAGCAGCTTATCCCGACAGGGGAATGGCTACACCTTC
.	TRBV30	TRBJ1-2	.	CAWSVLQGRDGYTF	TGTGCCTGGAGTGTACTCCAGGGGAGAGATGGCTACACCTTC
.	TRBV7-6	TRBJ1-1	.	CASSLARGRNTEAFF	TGTGCCAGCAGCTTAGCGCGGGGCAGGAACACTGAAGCTTTCTTT
.	TRBV5-1	TRBJ1-2	.	CASSSRNYGYTF	TGCGCCAGCAGCTCGAGAAACTATGGCTACACCTTC
.	TRBV6-5	TRBJ2-5	.	CASTGPGETQYF	TGTGCCAGCACAGGCCCTGGGGAGACCCAGTACTTC
.	TRBV30	TRBJ2-2	.	CAWYGQGQGGELFF	TGTGCCTGGTACGGTCAGGGTCAAGGCGGGGAGCTGTTTTTT
.	TRBV30	TRBJ1-1	.	CAWSVAGASTEAFF	TGTGCCTGGAGTGTGGCCGGAGCGAGCACTGAAGCTTTCTTT
.	TRBV7-9	TRBJ2-7	.	CASSLEVGPRYEQYF	TGTGCCAGCAGCTTAGAGGTGGGCCCCAGGTACGAGCAGTACTTC
.	TRBV29-1	TRBJ1-2	.	CSVVAGVGIHTF	TGCAGCGTTGTTGCGGGGGTGGGGATCCACACCTTC
.	TRBV18	TRBJ1-3	TRBD1	CASSLFDRGPGNTIYF	TGTGCCAGCTCCCTCTTCGACAGGGGGCCTGGAAACACCATATATTTT
.	TRBV5-1	TRBJ1-2	TRBD1	CASSQRDRANYGYTF	TGCGCCAGCAGCCAACGGGACAGAGCTAACTATGGCTACACCTTC